This T cell receptor beta chain was identified in a study of cytomegalovirus exposure and HLA in healthy donors. Study-wide results and caveats: Overall, about 160 TCR beta chains were annotated as cytomegalovirus-associated. Reports showed the classifier diagnosing cytomegalovirus status with high specificity and sensitivity. TCR sequences were mostly rare, though some public TCRs occurred in many donors.

A note on this clone: Its target is unknown.

The protocol was immunoSEQ multiplex PCR, while the TCRdb copy is restricted to in-frame clones and leaves out a portion. The sample has 100,000 to 150,000 clones, about 90% seen once. The CDR3 consists of 21 residues. Germline lookup yields CDR1 MDHEN and CDR2 SYDVKM. Losses at the gene ends were 5 bases for V and 0 bases for J; bases not matched to a gene: 20. The sequenced sample consisted of PBMCs. V usage is TRBV28 and J usage is TRBJ2-2; the match to TRBD1 covers 8 bases. The clonotype was recovered from a young woman in good health and CMV-seronegative. CDR3 in amino acids: CASSGNRGKQRGGPNTGELFF. CDR3 DNA sequence: TGTGCCAGCAGTGGGAACAGGGGGAAACAGAGAGGCGGGCCGAACACCGGGGAGCTGTTTTTT.